This TCR beta chain emerged from a study of metastatic and nonmetastatic thyroid tumors. TCRdb called clones again from the PCR reads with MiXCR. The repertoire consists of about 39,000 clones, with approximately 19% occurring once and the leading ten covering around 18%. Nobody among the patients had been given any treatment before thyroid surgery. General study results and limits: In both blood and tumor samples, TCR beta diversity was reported significantly higher for malignant than benign nodules.

Note on this clone: What it binds is unknown. A read error may produce the germline difference seen at one junction end.

The CDR3 consists of 16 residues. Germline CDR1 and CDR2: KGHDR and SFDVKD. The sequence came from a female donor with papillary thyroid cancer or a benign thyroid nodule (not recorded which). Some clones in this sample may be carry-over from other donors' samples. The V and J genes are TRBV24-1 and TRBJ2-3, with a possible D match to TRBD2 (5 bases). Sequencing was carried out using blood. CDR3 nucleotide sequence: TGTGCCACCAGTGACTCTACCTATTCTAGCACAGATGCGCAGTATTTT. Its protein product is CATSDSTYSSTDAQYF.